These T cell receptor beta chains were read from a single sample in a study of beta chain features in type 1 diabetes. Method: immunoSEQ multiplex PCR; TCRdb's copy keeps in-frame clones and lacks some. The table records 300,000 to 400,000 clones, 9.6% of them present only once. The sequencing sample was made of central memory CD4+ T cells from blood. The source is a man aged 25-45 years with type 1 diabetes. The CDR3 runs from the conserved cysteine through the conserved F or W. Each record gives: clone size, V gene, J gene, D gene, CDR3 DNA, CDR3 protein. D genes are given only for firm matches. Not all rows give a size; the values are once, few, many and, for expanded clones, a class.

>-|TRBV28|TRBJ2-7|-
TGTGCCAGCAGACCTGGAGGGCCATCAGCCACCTACGAGCAGTACTTC
CASRPGGPSATYEQYF
>-|TRBV10-3|TRBJ2-5|TRBD1
TGTGCCATCACACCGGGACAGGGGACTGGCCAAGAGACCCAGTACTTC
CAITPGQGTGQETQYF
>-|TRBV12-5|TRBJ1-1|-
TGTGCTAGTGGTCCTGGACCGCTCACTGAAGCTTTCTTT
CASGPGPLTEAFF
>few|TRBV18|TRBJ2-7|-
TGTGCCAGCTCACCACCGACCGAGGCCTACGAGCAGTACTTC
CASSPPTEAYEQYF
>-|TRBV6-5|TRBJ1-1|-
TGTGCCAGCCAACGACAGATGAACACTGAAGCTTTCTTT
CASQRQMNTEAFF
>many|TRBV5-1|TRBJ1-2|-
TGCGCCAGCAGCGTGGATATACAGGGTTACACCTTC
CASSVDIQGYTF
>-|TRBV5-4|TRBJ2-5|-
TGTGCCAGCAGCCCTCGGGGCCCCCAAGAGACCCAGTACTTC
CASSPRGPQETQYF
>-|TRBV4-1|TRBJ1-1|-
TGCGCCAGCAGCCAAGCAGTGAACACTGAAGCTTTCTTT
CASSQAVNTEAFF
>-|TRBV19|TRBJ1-5|-
TGTGCCAGTACCTTTGGGGGGAATCAGCCCCAGCATTTT
CASTFGGNQPQHF
>few|TRBV9|TRBJ2-2|-
TGTGCCAGCAGCATTCACACCGGGGAGCTGTTTTTT
CASSIHTGELFF
>-|TRBV19|TRBJ2-1|TRBD2
TGTGCCAGTAGTATGTTCCTAGCGGGGTCGAATCACCGCAATGAGCAGTTCTTC
CASSMFLAGSNHRNEQFF
>few|TRBV10-3|TRBJ2-3|TRBD2
TGTGCCATCAGTGGTGCGAGCGGGAGGGCCAGCACAGATACGCAGTATTTT
CAISGASGRASTDTQYF
>few|TRBV6-6|TRBJ2-1|TRBD2
TGTGCCAGCAGTCCGAATCTAGCGGGAGAGAAGTTCTTC
CASSPNLAGEKFF
>few|TRBV5-1|TRBJ1-2|TRBD1
TGCGCCAGCAGCTTCGGACAGGGGAAGAGTGGCTACACCTTC
CASSFGQGKSGYTF
>-|TRBV6-1|TRBJ2-7|TRBD2
TGTGCCATCCTCAAGCGGGGCTCCTACGAGCAGTACTTC
CAILKRGSYEQYF
>many|TRBV15|TRBJ1-3|-
TGTGCCACCAGCAGAGCGGTAGCAGCAAGAAATGGAAACACCATATATTTT
CATSRAVAARNGNTIYF
>-|TRBV2|TRBJ2-5|TRBD2
TGTGCCAGCACCCGCGGGGGGGGTCGAGAGACCCAGTACTTC
CASTRGGGRETQYF
>-|TRBV7-2|TRBJ2-5|-
TGTGCCAGCAGCTTAAGTCGGGGACGTGGGGAGACCCAGTACTTC
CASSLSRGRGETQYF
>many|TRBV10-3|TRBJ1-5|-
TGTGCCATCAGCGAGACGGAGTGGGGGCAGCCCCAGCATTTT
CAISETEWGQPQHF
>-|TRBV5-8|TRBJ2-3|-
TGTGCCAGCAGCCGTGACGGTTATAGCACAGATACGCAGTATTTT
CASSRDGYSTDTQYF
>-|TRBV5-4|TRBJ1-5|TRBD1
TGTGCCAGCAGCTTGGGAGGGGGCGAACAGCCCCAGCATTTT
CASSLGGGEQPQHF
>few|TRBV6-5|TRBJ1-1|-
TGTGCCAGCAGTTACCTTAGAGGGGGGCGCACTGAAGCTTTCTTT
CASSYLRGGRTEAFF
>-|TRBV5-4|TRBJ2-2|TRBD2
TGTGCCAGCAGCTTTAGCGGGAGGAGGGACACCGGGGAGCTGTTTTTT
CASSFSGRRDTGELFF
>-|TRBV5-1|TRBJ1-1|-
TGCGCCAGCAGCTCCGGGACACCGAACACTGAAGCTTTCTTT
CASSSGTPNTEAFF
>many|TRBV18|TRBJ2-3|-
TGTGCCAGCTCACCATCGGGTACGCAGTATTTT
CASSPSGTQYF
>-|TRBV5-1|TRBJ2-3|TRBD2
TGCGCCAGCAGCAAGCTAGCGGGGGCCACAGATACGCAGTATTTT
CASSKLAGATDTQYF
>-|TRBV19|TRBJ1-2|TRBD1
TGTGCCAGTAGACTACAGGGGGCGAGTAGTGGCTACACCTTC
CASRLQGASSGYTF
>few|TRBV6-5|TRBJ1-2|-
TGTGCCAGCACCCCGAGGGCAGGGGAGAGTGGCTACACCTTC
CASTPRAGESGYTF
>-|TRBV11-1|TRBJ1-1|TRBD1
TGTGCCAGCAGCTTAGACAGGACAGGAGTTCTGAACACTGAAGCTTTCTTT
CASSLDRTGVLNTEAFF
>few|TRBV28|TRBJ1-1|-
TGTGCCAGCAGTATATCGGAGGCTAGTGCTTTCTTT
CASSISEASAFF
>few|TRBV2|TRBJ2-7|TRBD1
TGTGCCAGCAGTGGGGGACAGTGGGGCTACGAGCAGTACTTC
CASSGGQWGYEQYF
>few|TRBV6-5|TRBJ1-2|TRBD1
TGTGCCAGCAGTCATGGGGACAGGGTGGTGTTTGGCTACACCTTC
CASSHGDRVVFGYTF
>-|TRBV5-1|TRBJ1-1|-
TGCGCCAGCAGCTTGGGACAGGCGGGAGGCACTGAAGCTTTCTTT
CASSLGQAGGTEAFF
>-|TRBV5-1|TRBJ2-7|TRBD2
TGCGCCAGCAGCACGGGACTAGCGGGGATCTACGAGCAGTACTTC
CASSTGLAGIYEQYF
>-|TRBV11-2|TRBJ1-3|-
TGTGCCAGCAGCGATACAGGGTCCTCTGGAAACACCATATATTTT
CASSDTGSSGNTIYF
>many|TRBV4-3|TRBJ2-1|TRBD2
TGCGCCAGCAGCCAAGATTACTGGGGGGGAAGCTCCTACAATGAGCAGTTCTTC
CASSQDYWGGSSYNEQFF
>-|TRBV4-1|TRBJ1-3|TRBD1
TGCGCCAGCAGCCAAGTTCCTCCAGGGGGCTCTGGAAACACCATATATTTT
CASSQVPPGGSGNTIYF
>few|TRBV12-5|TRBJ2-7|-
TGTGCTAGTGGCCCCTCAAGCTTCCAGGGGCAACGATACGAGCAGTACTTC
CASGPSSFQGQRYEQYF
>few|TRBV5-1|TRBJ2-2|TRBD2
TGCGCCAGCAGCTGGGGAGCGGGAGTAAACACCGGGGAGCTGTTTTTT
CASSWGAGVNTGELFF
>-|TRBV6-5|TRBJ2-7|-
TGTGCCAGCAGTTACGGTGGCGAGCAGTACTTC
CASSYGGEQYF
>-|TRBV5-4|TRBJ1-1|-
TGTGCCAGCAGCTTGCCTCGGGGAGTGAACACTGAAGCTTTCTTT
CASSLPRGVNTEAFF
>-|TRBV4-2|TRBJ2-7|TRBD1
TGTGCCAGCAGCCAAGAAAGGGACAGCGGTTACGAGCAGTACTTC
CASSQERDSGYEQYF
>few|TRBV18|TRBJ2-7|TRBD1
TGTGCCAGCTCACCACTGGTCGGGACAGGCACCCTCGAGCAGTACTTC
CASSPLVGTGTLEQYF
>few|TRBV5-4|TRBJ2-3|-
TGTGCCAGCAGCGCCACCGTTCAAACTAGCACAGATACGCAGTATTTT
CASSATVQTSTDTQYF
>few|TRBV7-9|TRBJ2-5|-
TGTGCCAGCAGCCGGCAGTTTCATTACCAAGAGACCCAGTACTTC
CASSRQFHYQETQYF
>-|TRBV5-1|TRBJ2-7|TRBD2
TGCGCCAGCAGCTTGTACGCTAGCGGGATAGGGTACGAGCAGTACTTC
CASSLYASGIGYEQYF
>-|TRBV6-1|TRBJ2-3|-
TGTGCCAGCCGATCTCTCAGTGGGTCAGATACGCAGTATTTT
CASRSLSGSDTQYF
>few|TRBV28|TRBJ1-2|TRBD1
TGTGCCAGCAGTAACGGACAGGGGGAGCGGGGCTACACCTTC
CASSNGQGERGYTF
>-|TRBV6-5|TRBJ2-7|-
TGTGCCAGCAGTATCCGGGACGGAGGAGAGCAGTACTTC
CASSIRDGGEQYF
>few|TRBV25-1|TRBJ2-1|-
TGTGCCAGCAGTGAAAGAAGCACCCAGTTCTTC
CASSERSTQFF
>-|TRBV7-2|TRBJ2-1|TRBD2
TGTGCCAGCAGCTTAGTAGCGGGAGCGGTAGATGAGCAGTTCTTC
CASSLVAGAVDEQFF
>few|TRBV6-1|TRBJ1-5|-
TGTGCCAGCAGTCGAGACAATCAGCCCCAGCATTTT
CASSRDNQPQHF
>few|TRBV18|TRBJ2-7|TRBD1
TGTGCCAGCTCCGTCGGGACAGGGGTCTACGAGCAGTACTTC
CASSVGTGVYEQYF
>-|TRBV6-6|TRBJ2-2|-
TGTGCCAGCAGTTACATTGGGAGTTTGGGGGAGCTGTTTTTT
CASSYIGSLGELFF
>few|TRBV6-1|TRBJ2-3|-
TGTGCCAGCAGTGAAGGTTATACGCAGTATTTT
CASSEGYTQYF